These 25 T cell receptor beta chains came from one sample sequenced in a study of somatic mutations in cytotoxic T cells in rheumatoid arthritis. Here immunoSEQ multiplex PCR was the method, and the copy in TCRdb shows in-frame clones only, minus some. Seen here are 15,000 to 20,000 clones, over 75% observed once, and the top ten hold roughly a tenth. The material sequenced was CD8+ T cells sorted from blood. The receptors come from a woman between 50 and 59 years old in good health.

This sequence joins TRBV5-1 and TRBJ2-7; tentatively, D is TRBD1 (6 bases). The CDR3 runs 16 residues. Germline V gives CDR1 SGHRS, CDR2 YFSETQ. The ends were cut back, 6 bases at V and 2 bases at J, with 21 bases in the middle. The CDR3 nucleotides read TGCGCCAGCACCCTTACGGTGGAAAGGGGGACCTACGAGCAGTACTTC. Its protein product is CASTLTVERGTYEQYF.

The chain combines TRBV4-3 with TRBJ2-6; the D call may be TRBD1 or TRBD2 (6 bases each). Germline loops: CDR1 LGHNA, CDR2 YSLEER. This CDR3 contains 17 residues. The V end lost 0 bases, the J end lost 1 base, and 10 bases lay between the germline ends. This CDR3 reads CASSQELGGSGANVLTF. The CDR3 DNA reads TGCGCCAGCAGCCAAGAGTTAGGGGGGTCTGGGGCCAACGTCCTGACTTTC.

V usage is TRBV27 and J usage is TRBJ1-1, with TRBD1 as a possible D gene (5 bases). There are 13 residues in the CDR3. Germline-derived CDR1 and CDR2 are MNHEY and SMNVEV (reference sequence). Trimming shortened V by 5 bases and J by 0 bases, and 7 bases separated the two germline ends. The CDR3 DNA is TGTGCCAGCAGTATAGGGGTGAACACTGAAGCTTTCTTT. It encodes CASSIGVNTEAFF.

V and J are TRBV15 and TRBJ1-3; 7 positions match TRBD1. J lost 1 base, V lost 0 bases, and 9 bases had no gene match. This CDR3 spans 18 amino acids. From germline, CDR1 is LNHNV and CDR2 YYDKDF (reference sequence). The chain's CDR3 is CATSRDLTGTVSGNTIYF. For the CDR3, the DNA is TGTGCCACCAGCAGAGACCTAACCGGGACAGTTTCTGGAAACACCATATATTTT. The full variable domain, with the rest looked up from reference TRBV15 and TRBJ1-3, is DAMVIQNPRYQVTQFGKPVTLSCSQTLNHNVMYWYQQKSSQAPKLLFHYYDKDFNNEADTPDNFQSRRPNTSFCFLDIRSPGLGDTAMYLCATSRDLTGTVSGNTIYFGEGSWLTVV.

The chain uses TRBV7-9 and TRBJ2-5, with D possibly being TRBD1 or TRBD2 (6 bases each). The DNA matches TRBJ2-7 better at its end, which makes the J call doubtful. The CDR3 extends over 17 amino acids. Germline V gene data show CDR1 as SEHNR and CDR2 as FQNEAQ (reference sequence). CDR3: CASSPPSWRGYSYEQYF. CDR3 sequence (DNA): TGTGCCAGCAGCCCCCCCTCTTGGAGGGGGTATTCCTACGAGCAGTACTTC.

The CDR3 region is CASSLDYGGRYEQYF. The CDR3 DNA reads as TGTGCCAGCAGCTTAGATTACGGGGGGAGATACGAGCAGTACTTC. The chain combines TRBV11-2 with TRBJ2-7; 7 bases align to TRBD2. Looked up from germline, CDR1 is SGHAT and CDR2 is FQNNGV. The CDR3 length is 15 residues. The J segment lost 4 bases and the V segment lost 0 bases, leaving 6 bases of the junction unmatched.

The chain has TRBV5-5 and TRBJ2-7, with D hard to call. Trimming pared 3 bases from V and 0 bases from J, leaving 7 bases between. Germline V gene sequence: CDR1 SGHKS, CDR2 YYEKEE (reference sequence). The CDR3 is 13 residues long. This CDR3 is CASSWQPSYEQYF. DNA of the CDR3: TGTGCCAGCAGCTGGCAACCCTCCTACGAGCAGTACTTC.

This clone is labeled as medium-sized. V usage is TRBV29-1 and J usage is TRBJ1-1; tentatively, D is TRBD1 (5 bases). The CDR3 contains 12 residues. Per the germline V gene, CDR1 is SQVTM and CDR2 is ANQGSEA. The ends were cut back, 1 base at V and 3 bases at J, with 6 bases in the middle. The CDR3 DNA reads TGCAGCGTTGAAGTGACAGACACTGAAGCTTTCTTT. Its translation is CSVEVTDTEAFF.

The V and J genes are TRBV13 and TRBJ2-3; D is undetermined. The CDR3 loop spans 11 amino acids. Trimming left V 3 bases short and J 7 bases short, with 5 bases between. CDR1 is PRHDT, CDR2 FYEKMQ, per germline (reference sequence). CDR3 nucleotides: TGTGCCAGCAGCTTCTCCCATACGCAGTATTTT. Translating it yields CASSFSHTQYF.

Comments on this clone: One end of the junction varies from germline; a read error may be responsible. The V call is TRBV29-1, the J call TRBJ1-1; no definite D call. Per the germline V gene, CDR1 is SQVTM and CDR2 is ANQGSEA. This CDR3 is built from 10 residues. This CDR3 is CSVSILPIVF. The CDR3 DNA reads as TGCAGCGTTTCTATACTTCCAATAGTCTTT.

This chain's CDR3 is CASSEALMHLHEQFF. The CDR3 region has the DNA TGTGCCAGCAGTGAAGCGCTAATGCACCTCCATGAGCAGTTCTTC. V and J are TRBV6-1 and TRBJ2-1; no reliable D call. The CDR3 has 15 amino acids. The germline CDR1 and CDR2 sequences are MNHNS and SASEGT. V was pared by 0 bases and J by 8 bases, with 14 bases between.

The gene calls are TRBV7-9 and TRBJ1-1; D unclear. Per the germline V gene, CDR1 is SEHNR and CDR2 is FQNEAQ (reference sequence). The length of the CDR3 is 15 residues. V was trimmed by 6 bases and J by 1 base, leaving 15 bases between them. The CDR3 protein is CASSFGIWANTEAFF. DNA for the CDR3: TGTGCCAGCAGTTTTGGAATCTGGGCGAACACTGAAGCTTTCTTT.

Only a few counts were recorded for this clone. V usage is TRBV7-6 and J usage is TRBJ2-2; D might be TRBD1 (6 bases). CDR1 is SGHVS and CDR2 is FNYEAQ in the germline V gene. The CDR3 covers 15 residues. Deletions cut 4 bases from V and 1 base from J, with 10 bases between. The CDR3 nucleotides are TGTGCCAGCAGCTCACCGGGACAGAACACCGGGGAGCTGTTTTTT. This sequence encodes CASSSPGQNTGELFF.

The CDR3 loop is CASSPLQESYNSPLHF. Here the CDR3 DNA reads TGTGCCAGCAGCCCGCTACAGGAAAGCTATAATTCACCCCTCCACTTT. The rearrangement joins TRBV4-2 to TRBJ1-6; perhaps TRBD1 as D (5 bases). Germline-derived CDR1 and CDR2 are LGHNA and YNFKEQ. This CDR3 comprises 16 residues. V was shortened by 4 bases and J by 3 bases, with 13 bases between the two germline ends.

This clone was seen only once. The V gene is TRBV9, the J gene TRBJ2-6; TRBD1 is a possible D gene (7 bases). Trimming shortened V by 2 bases and J by 4 bases, and 13 bases separated the two germline ends. The CDR3 spans 16 residues. Germline CDR1 SGDLS, CDR2 YYNGEE. Here the CDR3 DNA reads TGTGCCAGCAGCGTTGGAGGGGGCTCGGGGGCCAACGTCCTGACTTTC. Its protein product is CASSVGGGSGANVLTF.

V is TRBV2 and J is TRBJ1-2, with TRBD1 matching 9 bases. The germline V gene has CDR1 SNHLY and CDR2 FYNNEI. V was clipped by 2 bases and J by 4 bases; unmatched bases: 8. This CDR3 comprises 16 residues. Here the CDR3 reads CASSEIGDREGYGYTF. The CDR3 coding sequence is TGTGCCAGCAGTGAAATTGGGGACAGGGAAGGCTATGGCTACACCTTC.

This clone came up once. This chain links TRBV6-5 with TRBJ2-2; 8 bases map to TRBD1. Unmatched junction bases numbered 2, after V lost 0 bases and J lost 5 bases. Germline V gives CDR1 MNHEY, CDR2 SVGAGI. The CDR3 runs 15 residues. In nucleotides, the CDR3 is TGTGCCAGCAGTTACTCTCGGACAGGGACCGGGGAGCTGTTTTTT. Translated, it gives CASSYSRTGTGELFF.

The chain combines TRBV28 with TRBJ2-5; D gene uncertain. The CDR3 runs 13 residues. Trimming stripped 5 bases from V and 1 base from J, with 8 bases between. Germline V gene sequence: CDR1 MDHEN, CDR2 SYDVKM. CDR3 bases: TGTGCCAGCAGTCCGGACGTCCAAGAGACCCAGTACTTC. Protein product: CASSPDVQETQYF. The variable domain in full, with the rest retrieved from reference TRBV28 and TRBJ2-5, is DVKVTQSSRYLVKRTGEKVFLECVQDMDHENMFWYRQDPGLGLRLIYFSYDVKMKEKGDIPEGYSVSREKKERFSLILESASTNQTSMYLCASSPDVQETQYFGPGTRLLVL.

The chain joins TRBV27 to TRBJ1-4, with D unresolved. Deletions cut 6 bases from V and 10 bases from J, with 15 bases between. The CDR3 spans 13 residues. CDR1 and CDR2 (germline): MNHEY, SMNVEV (reference sequence). The CDR3: CASRSSGYRKLFF. Written as DNA, the CDR3 is TGTGCCAGCAGATCATCGGGGTACAGAAAACTGTTTTTT.

V and J are TRBV5-4 and TRBJ2-5; no reliable D call. CDR3 length: 17 residues. V was pared by 3 bases and J by 1 base, with 19 bases between. Germline CDR1 and CDR2: SGHNT and YYREEE (reference sequence). The CDR3 region has the DNA TGTGCCAGCAGCTCCCCCAAGTACACGGAAGGCCAAGAGACCCAGTACTTC. It translates to CASSSPKYTEGQETQYF.

A single count supports this clone. V gene TRBV5-6 combines with J gene TRBJ2-5, with D maybe TRBD1 (6 bases). The CDR3 totals 13 residues. Per germline, CDR1 SGHDT and CDR2 YYEEEE. V lost 3 bases to trimming and J lost 4 bases, with 10 bases between them. The CDR3 DNA reads as TGTGCCAGCAGCTCAGGGGTCGCAGAGACCCAGTACTTC. The encoded protein is CASSSGVAETQYF.

For the CDR3, the DNA is TGTGCCAGCAGTGAAATTTGGACAGGGCCGGGAACTGAAGCTTTCTTT. Translation gives CASSEIWTGPGTEAFF. The chain is built from TRBV6-1 and TRBJ1-1; 8 bases match TRBD1. V shed 2 bases, J shed 5 bases, and the junction held 10 bases outside the gene matches. The germline V gene has CDR1 MNHNS and CDR2 SASEGT. The CDR3 is 16 amino acids.

The J gene is TRBJ2-5, the V gene TRBV5-1; no clear D. Trimming shortened V by 5 bases and J by 2 bases, and 19 bases separated the two germline ends. Per germline, CDR1 SGHRS and CDR2 YFSETQ. This CDR3 spans 16 amino acids. The CDR3 region is CASRVGSWASQETQYF. The CDR3 DNA is TGCGCCAGCAGGGTAGGGTCCTGGGCAAGTCAAGAGACCCAGTACTTC.

The rearrangement links TRBV2 to TRBJ2-5; TRBD2 agrees at 7 bases. CDR1 is SNHLY and CDR2 is FYNNEI in the germline V gene. The CDR3 covers 14 residues. The junction had 1 base not matched to a gene; V was cut back by 3 bases and J by 0 bases. CDR3 residues: CASSERGYQETQYF. CDR3 coding DNA: TGTGCCAGCAGTGAGCGGGGGTACCAAGAGACCCAGTACTTC.

The V gene is TRBV12-5, the J gene TRBJ2-1, with 10 nucleotides matching TRBD2. The CDR3 consists of 15 residues. Trimming cost V 1 base and J 10 bases; bases outside gene matches: 7. Germline assignment: CDR1 LGHNT and CDR2 FRNRAP. CDR3 nucleotide sequence: TGTGCTAGTGGTTTGGGACTAGCGGGTATTGTGGAGCAGTTCTTC. It is translated as CASGLGLAGIVEQFF.